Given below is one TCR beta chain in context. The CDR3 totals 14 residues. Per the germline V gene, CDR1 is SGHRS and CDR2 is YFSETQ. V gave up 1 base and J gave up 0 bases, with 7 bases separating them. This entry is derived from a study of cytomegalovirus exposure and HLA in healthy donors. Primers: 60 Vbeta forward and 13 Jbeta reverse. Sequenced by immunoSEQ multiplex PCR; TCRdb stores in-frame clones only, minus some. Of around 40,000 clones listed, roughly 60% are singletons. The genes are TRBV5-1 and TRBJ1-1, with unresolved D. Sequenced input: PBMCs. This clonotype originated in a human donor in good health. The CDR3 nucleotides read TGCGCCAGCAGCTTGCTGGGCTTGAACACTGAAGCTTTCTTT. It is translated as CASSLLGLNTEAFF.